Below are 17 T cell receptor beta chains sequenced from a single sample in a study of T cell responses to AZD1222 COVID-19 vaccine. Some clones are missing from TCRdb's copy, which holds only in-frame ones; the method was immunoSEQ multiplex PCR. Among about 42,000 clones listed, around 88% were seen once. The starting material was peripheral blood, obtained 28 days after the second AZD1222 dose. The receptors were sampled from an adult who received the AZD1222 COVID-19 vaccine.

As DNA, the CDR3 is TGTGCCAGCAGCCCCCTCGGGGCCGGCACTGAAGACGAGACCCAGTACTTC. It translates to CASSPLGAGTEDETQYF. The rearrangement uses TRBV9 and TRBJ2-5; D tentatively fits TRBD1 or TRBD2 (5 bases each). Germline V gene data show CDR1 as SGDLS and CDR2 as YYNGEE. The CDR3 runs to 17 residues. Trimming removed 4 bases at V and 5 bases at J, with 24 bases between.

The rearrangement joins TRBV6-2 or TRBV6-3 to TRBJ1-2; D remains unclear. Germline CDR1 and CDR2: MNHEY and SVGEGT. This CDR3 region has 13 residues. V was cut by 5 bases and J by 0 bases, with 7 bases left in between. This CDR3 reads CASSINSNYGYTF. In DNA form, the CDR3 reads TGTGCCAGCAGTATCAATTCTAACTATGGCTACACCTTC.

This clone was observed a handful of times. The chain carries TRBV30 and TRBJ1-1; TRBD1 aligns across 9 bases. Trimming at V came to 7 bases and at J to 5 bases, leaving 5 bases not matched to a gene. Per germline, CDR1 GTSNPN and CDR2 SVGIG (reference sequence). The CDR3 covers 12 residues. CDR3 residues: CAFGTGRTEAFF. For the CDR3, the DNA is TGTGCCTTTGGGACAGGGCGGACTGAAGCTTTCTTT.

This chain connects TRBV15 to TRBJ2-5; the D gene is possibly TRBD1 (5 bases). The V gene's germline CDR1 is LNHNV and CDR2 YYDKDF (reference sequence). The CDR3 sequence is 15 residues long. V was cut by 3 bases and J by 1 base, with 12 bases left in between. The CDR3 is CATSRTAALQETQYF. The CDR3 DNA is TGTGCCACCAGCAGGACAGCAGCCCTCCAAGAGACCCAGTACTTC.

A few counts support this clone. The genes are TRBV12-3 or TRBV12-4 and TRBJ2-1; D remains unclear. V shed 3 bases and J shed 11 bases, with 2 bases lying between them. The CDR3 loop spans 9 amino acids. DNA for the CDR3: TGTGCCAGCAGTTTTCAGCAGTTCTTC. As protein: CASSFQQFF.

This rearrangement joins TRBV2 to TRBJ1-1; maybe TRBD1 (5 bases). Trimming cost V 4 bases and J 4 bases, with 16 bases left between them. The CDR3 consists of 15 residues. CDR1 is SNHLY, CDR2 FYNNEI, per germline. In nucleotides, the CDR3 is TGTGCCAGCAGTGTTCCGGGACTCCTAAGCACTGAAGCTTTCTTT. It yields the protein CASSVPGLLSTEAFF.

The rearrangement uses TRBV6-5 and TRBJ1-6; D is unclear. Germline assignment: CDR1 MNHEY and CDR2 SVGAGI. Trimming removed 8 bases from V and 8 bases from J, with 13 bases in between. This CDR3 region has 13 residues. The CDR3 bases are TGTGCCAGCTCGACAAGGGAATATTCACCCCTCCACTTT. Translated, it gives CASSTREYSPLHF.

The CDR3 DNA reads as TGCGCCAGCAGAGATGGGGGATCAGATACGCAGTATTTT. It codes for CASRDGGSDTQYF. This chain connects TRBV5-1 to TRBJ2-3, with D perhaps given as TRBD1 or TRBD2 (5 bases each). Germline CDR1 reads SGHRS; CDR2 reads YFSETQ. The CDR3 has 13 amino acids. Trimming shortened V by 5 bases and J by 4 bases, and 11 bases separated the two germline ends.

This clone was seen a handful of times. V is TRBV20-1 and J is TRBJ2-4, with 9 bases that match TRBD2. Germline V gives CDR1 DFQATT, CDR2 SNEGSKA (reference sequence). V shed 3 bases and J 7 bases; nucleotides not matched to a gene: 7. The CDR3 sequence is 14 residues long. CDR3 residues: CSASGGGARNIQYF. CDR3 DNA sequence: TGCAGTGCTAGTGGCGGGGGGGCGAGGAACATTCAGTACTTC.

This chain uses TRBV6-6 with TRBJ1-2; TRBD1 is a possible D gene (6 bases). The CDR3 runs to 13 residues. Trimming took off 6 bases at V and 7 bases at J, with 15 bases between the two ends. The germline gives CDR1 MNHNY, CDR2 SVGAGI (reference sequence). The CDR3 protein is CASSRGLTSGYTF. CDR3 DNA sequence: TGTGCCAGCAGCAGGGGCCTGACTAGTGGCTACACCTTC.

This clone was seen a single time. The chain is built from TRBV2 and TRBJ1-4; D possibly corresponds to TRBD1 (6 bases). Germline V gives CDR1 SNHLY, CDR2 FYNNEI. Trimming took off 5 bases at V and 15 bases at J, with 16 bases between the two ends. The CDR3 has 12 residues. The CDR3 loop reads CASSIGAGGLFF. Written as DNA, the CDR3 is TGTGCCAGCAGTATTGGGGCCGGGGGCTTGTTTTTT.

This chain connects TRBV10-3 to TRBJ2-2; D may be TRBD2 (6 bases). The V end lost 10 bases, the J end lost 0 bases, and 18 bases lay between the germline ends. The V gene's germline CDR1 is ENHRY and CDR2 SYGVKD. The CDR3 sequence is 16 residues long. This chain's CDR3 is CATMSTGTSNTGELFF. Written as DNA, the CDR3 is TGTGCCACCATGTCAACCGGGACTTCGAACACCGGGGAGCTGTTTTTT.

The CDR3 bases are TGTGCCAGCAGCCCAGGGGATAGCGGGAGGGCCTCCTACGAGCAGTACTTC. It is translated as CASSPGDSGRASYEQYF. This sequence joins TRBV4-2 and TRBJ2-7; 11 positions agree with TRBD2. With V trimmed by 4 bases and J by 0 bases, 8 bases remained unmatched. The CDR3 is made up of 17 amino acids. Per the germline V gene, CDR1 is LGHNA and CDR2 is YNFKEQ.

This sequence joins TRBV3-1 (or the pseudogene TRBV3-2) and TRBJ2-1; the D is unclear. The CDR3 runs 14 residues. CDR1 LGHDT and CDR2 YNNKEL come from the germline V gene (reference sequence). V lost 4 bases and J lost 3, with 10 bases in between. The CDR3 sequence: CASSLWENYNEQFF. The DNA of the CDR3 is TGTGCCAGCAGCCTATGGGAAAACTACAATGAGCAGTTCTTC.

CDR3 amino acids: CASSWGQGDTEAFF. As DNA, the CDR3 is TGCGCCAGCAGCTGGGGACAGGGGGACACTGAAGCTTTCTTT. The rearrangement joins TRBV5-1 to TRBJ1-1, with 11 bases fitting TRBD1. Germline lookup yields CDR1 SGHRS and CDR2 YFSETQ. The CDR3 extends over 14 amino acids. V gave up 3 bases and J gave up 3 bases; unmatched junction bases: 1.

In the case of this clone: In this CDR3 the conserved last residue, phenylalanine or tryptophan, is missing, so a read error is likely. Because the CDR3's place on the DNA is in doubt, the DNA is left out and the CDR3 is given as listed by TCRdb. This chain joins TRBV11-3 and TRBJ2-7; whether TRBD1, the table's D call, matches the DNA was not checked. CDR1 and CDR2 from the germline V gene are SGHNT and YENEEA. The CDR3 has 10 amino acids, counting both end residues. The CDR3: CASSSPDRPR.

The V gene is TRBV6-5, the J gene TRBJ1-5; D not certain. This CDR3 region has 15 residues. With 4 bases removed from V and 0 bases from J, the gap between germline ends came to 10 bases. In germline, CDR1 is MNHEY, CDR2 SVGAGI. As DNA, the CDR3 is TGTGCCAGCAGTTTGACACTCAATAGCAATCAGCCCCAGCATTTT. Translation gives CASSLTLNSNQPQHF.